One T cell receptor (beta chain) is described in this entry. Its target is unknown. The sample comes from a study of PD-1 blockade in mismatch repair-deficient tumors. Germline assignment: CDR1 LGHNA and CDR2 YSLEER. V was shortened by 0 bases and J by 9 bases, with 11 bases between the two germline ends. CDR3 size: 14 residues. Method: immunoSEQ multiplex PCR; TCRdb's copy keeps in-frame clones and lacks some. Of around 120,000 clones detected, about 85% appear once; the ten largest clones hold roughly 14%. Whole-study results and caveats: Tumor-resident clones, often absent from pretreatment blood, expanded after pembrolizumab and then contracted.

The sample here was peripheral blood, taken 44 weeks after starting pembrolizumab. The genes are TRBV4-3 and TRBJ2-2, with D hard to call. This sequence originates from an adult with mismatch repair-deficient cancer. Written as DNA, the CDR3 is TGCGCCAGCAGCCAAGAACTGGGGATCAGGGAGCTGTTTTTT. It specifies CASSQELGIRELFF.